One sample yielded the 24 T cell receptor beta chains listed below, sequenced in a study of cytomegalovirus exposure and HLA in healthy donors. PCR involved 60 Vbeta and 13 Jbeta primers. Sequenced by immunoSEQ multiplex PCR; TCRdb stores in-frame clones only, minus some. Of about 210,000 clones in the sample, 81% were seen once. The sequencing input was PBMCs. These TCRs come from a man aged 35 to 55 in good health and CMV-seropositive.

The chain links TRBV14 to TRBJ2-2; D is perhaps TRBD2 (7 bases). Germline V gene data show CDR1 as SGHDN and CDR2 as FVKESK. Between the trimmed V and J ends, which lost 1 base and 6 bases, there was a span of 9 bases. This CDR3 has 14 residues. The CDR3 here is CASSQAGGSGELFF. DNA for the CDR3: TGTGCCAGCAGCCAAGCGGGGGGCTCCGGGGAGCTGTTTTTT.

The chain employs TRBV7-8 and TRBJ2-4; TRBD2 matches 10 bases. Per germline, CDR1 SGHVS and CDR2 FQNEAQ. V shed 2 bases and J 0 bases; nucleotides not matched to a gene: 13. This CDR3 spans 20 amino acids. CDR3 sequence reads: CASSLTRVASGGLAKNIQYF. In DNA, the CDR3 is TGTGCCAGCAGCTTAACCCGGGTGGCTAGCGGGGGCTTAGCCAAAAACATTCAGTACTTC.

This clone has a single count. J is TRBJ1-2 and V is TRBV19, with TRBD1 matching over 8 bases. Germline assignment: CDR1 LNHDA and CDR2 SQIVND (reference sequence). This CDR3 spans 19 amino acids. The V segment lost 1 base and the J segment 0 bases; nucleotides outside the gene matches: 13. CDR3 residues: CASSIGGQGKEGANYGYTF. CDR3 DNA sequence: TGTGCCAGTAGTATAGGTGGACAGGGAAAAGAAGGAGCTAACTATGGCTACACCTTC.

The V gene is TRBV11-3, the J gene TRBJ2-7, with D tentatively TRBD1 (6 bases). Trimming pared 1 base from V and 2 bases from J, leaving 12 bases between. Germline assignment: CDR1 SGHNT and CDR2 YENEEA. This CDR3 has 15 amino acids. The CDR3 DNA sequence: TGTGCCAGCAGCTTAGGTCCGACAGGTGCCTACGAGCAGTACTTC. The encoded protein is CASSLGPTGAYEQYF.

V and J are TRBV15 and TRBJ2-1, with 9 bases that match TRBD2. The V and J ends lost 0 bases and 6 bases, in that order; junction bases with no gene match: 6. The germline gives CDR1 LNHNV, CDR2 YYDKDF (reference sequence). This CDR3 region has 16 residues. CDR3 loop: CATSREIAGVRNEQFF. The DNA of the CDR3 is TGTGCCACCAGCAGAGAAATAGCGGGAGTACGCAATGAGCAGTTCTTC.

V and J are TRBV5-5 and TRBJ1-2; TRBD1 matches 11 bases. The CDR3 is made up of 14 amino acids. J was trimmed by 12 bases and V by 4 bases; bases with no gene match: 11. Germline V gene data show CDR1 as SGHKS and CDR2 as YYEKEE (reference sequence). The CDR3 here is CASSPGQGASGNTF. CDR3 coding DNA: TGTGCCAGCAGCCCCGGACAGGGGGCGAGCGGTAACACCTTC.

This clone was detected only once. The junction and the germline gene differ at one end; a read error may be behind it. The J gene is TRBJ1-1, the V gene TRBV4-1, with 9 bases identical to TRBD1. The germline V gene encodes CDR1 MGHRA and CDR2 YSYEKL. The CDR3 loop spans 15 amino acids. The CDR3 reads CASSPRTGVDTEAFF. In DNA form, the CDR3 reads TGTGCCAGCAGCCCCCGGACAGGGGTGGACACTGAAGCTTTCTTT.

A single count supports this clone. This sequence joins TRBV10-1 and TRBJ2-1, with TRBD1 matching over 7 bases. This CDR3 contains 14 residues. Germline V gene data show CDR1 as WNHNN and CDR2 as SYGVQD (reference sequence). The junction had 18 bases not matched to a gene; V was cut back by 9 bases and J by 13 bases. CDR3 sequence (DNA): TGCGCCAGAACCGAACAGGGGCCCAAAAACCCCCAGTTCTTC. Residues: CARTEQGPKNPQFF.

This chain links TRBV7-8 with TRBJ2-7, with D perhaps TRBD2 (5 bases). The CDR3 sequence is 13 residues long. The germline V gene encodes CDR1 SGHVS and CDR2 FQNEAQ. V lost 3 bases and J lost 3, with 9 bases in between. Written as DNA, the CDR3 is TGTGCCAGCAGCTTGGGAGTAGACTACGAGCAGTACTTC. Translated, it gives CASSLGVDYEQYF.

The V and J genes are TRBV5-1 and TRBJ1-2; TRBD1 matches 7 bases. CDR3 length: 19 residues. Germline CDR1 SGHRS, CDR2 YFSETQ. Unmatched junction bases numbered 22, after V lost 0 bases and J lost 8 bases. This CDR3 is CASSLAPGQLLTIISGYTF. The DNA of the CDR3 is TGCGCCAGCAGCTTGGCGCCGGGACAGCTCCTTACAATTATTAGCGGCTACACCTTC.

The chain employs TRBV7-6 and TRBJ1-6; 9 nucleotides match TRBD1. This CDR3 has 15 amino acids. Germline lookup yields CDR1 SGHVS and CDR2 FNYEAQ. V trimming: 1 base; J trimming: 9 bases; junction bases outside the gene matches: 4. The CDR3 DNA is TGTGCCAGCAGCTTAGAGGGACAGGGCCCTTCACCCCTCCACTTT. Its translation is CASSLEGQGPSPLHF.

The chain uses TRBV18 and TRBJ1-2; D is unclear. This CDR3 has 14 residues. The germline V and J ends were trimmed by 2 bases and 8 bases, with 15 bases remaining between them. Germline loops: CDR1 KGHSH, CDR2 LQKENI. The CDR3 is CASSPGERVEGYTF. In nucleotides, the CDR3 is TGTGCCAGCTCACCAGGGGAGAGGGTTGAAGGCTACACCTTC. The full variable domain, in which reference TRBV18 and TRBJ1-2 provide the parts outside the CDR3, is NAGVMQNPRHLVRRRGQEARLRCSPMKGHSHVYWYRQLPEEGLKFMVYLQKENIIDESGMPKERFSAEFPKEGPSILRIQQVVRGDSAAYFCASSPGERVEGYTFGSGTRLTVV.

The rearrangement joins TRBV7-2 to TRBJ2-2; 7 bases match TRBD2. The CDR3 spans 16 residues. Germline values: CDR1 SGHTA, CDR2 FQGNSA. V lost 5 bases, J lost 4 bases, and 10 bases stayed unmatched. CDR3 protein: CASSLRQTGGTGELFF. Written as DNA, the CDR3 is TGTGCCAGCAGCCTCCGGCAGACGGGAGGCACCGGGGAGCTGTTTTTT.

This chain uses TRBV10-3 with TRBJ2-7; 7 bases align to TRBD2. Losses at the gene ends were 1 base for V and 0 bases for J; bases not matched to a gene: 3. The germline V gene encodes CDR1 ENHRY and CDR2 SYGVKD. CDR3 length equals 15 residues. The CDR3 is CAISEYGGGSYEQYF. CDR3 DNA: TGTGCCATCAGTGAGTATGGCGGGGGCTCCTACGAGCAGTACTTC.

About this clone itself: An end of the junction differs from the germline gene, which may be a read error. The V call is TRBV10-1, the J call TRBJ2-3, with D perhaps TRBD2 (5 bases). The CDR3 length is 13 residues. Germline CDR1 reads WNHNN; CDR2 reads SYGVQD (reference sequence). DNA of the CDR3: TGCGCCAGCACGGGGTTAGCATGCCCGTTCTTGCATTTT. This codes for CASTGLACPFLHF.

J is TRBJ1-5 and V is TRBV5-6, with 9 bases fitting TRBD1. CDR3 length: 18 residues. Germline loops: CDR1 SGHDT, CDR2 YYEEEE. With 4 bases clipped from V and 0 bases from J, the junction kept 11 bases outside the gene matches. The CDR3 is CASSLQGALVYSNQPQHF. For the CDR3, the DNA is TGTGCCAGCAGCCTACAGGGGGCGCTTGTATATAGCAATCAGCCCCAGCATTTT.

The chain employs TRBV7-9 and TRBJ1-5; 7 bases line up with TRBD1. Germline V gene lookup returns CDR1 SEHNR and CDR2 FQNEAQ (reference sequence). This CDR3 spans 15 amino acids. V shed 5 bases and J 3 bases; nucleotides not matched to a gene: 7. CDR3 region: CASSPSTGNNQPQHF. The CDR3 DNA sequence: TGTGCCAGCAGCCCATCGACAGGGAACAATCAGCCCCAGCATTTT.

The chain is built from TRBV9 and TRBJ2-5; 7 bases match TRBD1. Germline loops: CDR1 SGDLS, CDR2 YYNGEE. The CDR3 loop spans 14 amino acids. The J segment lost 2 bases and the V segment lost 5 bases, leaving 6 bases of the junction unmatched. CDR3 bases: TGTGCCAGCAGTCGGGACAGCTCGCAAGAGACCCAGTACTTC. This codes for CASSRDSSQETQYF.

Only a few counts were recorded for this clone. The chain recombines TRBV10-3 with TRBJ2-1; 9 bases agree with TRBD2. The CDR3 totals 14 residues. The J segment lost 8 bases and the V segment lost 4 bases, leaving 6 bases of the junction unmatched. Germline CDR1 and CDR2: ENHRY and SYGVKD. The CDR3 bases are TGTGCCATCAGTGCGGGGCGGGAGGGCGATGAGCAGTTCTTC. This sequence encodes CAISAGREGDEQFF.

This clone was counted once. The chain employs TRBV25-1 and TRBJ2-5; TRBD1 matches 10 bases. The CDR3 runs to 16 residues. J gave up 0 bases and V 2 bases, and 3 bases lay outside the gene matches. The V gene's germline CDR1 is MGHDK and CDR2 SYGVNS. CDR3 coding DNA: TGTGCCAGCAGTGAAGGGACAGGGGTGTACCAAGAGACCCAGTACTTC. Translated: CASSEGTGVYQETQYF.

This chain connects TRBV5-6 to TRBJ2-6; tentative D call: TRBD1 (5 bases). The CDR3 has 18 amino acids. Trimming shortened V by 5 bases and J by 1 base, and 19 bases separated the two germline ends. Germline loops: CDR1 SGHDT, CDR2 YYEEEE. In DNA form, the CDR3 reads TGTGCCAGCAGTTCCCCGACAGAGTTTCCATCTGGGGCCAACGTCCTGACTTTC. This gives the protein CASSSPTEFPSGANVLTF. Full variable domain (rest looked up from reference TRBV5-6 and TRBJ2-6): DAGVTQSPTHLIKTRGQQVTLRCSPKSGHDTVSWYQQALGQGPQFIFQYYEEEERQRGNFPDRFSGHQFPNYSSELNVNALLLGDSALYLCASSSPTEFPSGANVLTFGAGSRLTVL.

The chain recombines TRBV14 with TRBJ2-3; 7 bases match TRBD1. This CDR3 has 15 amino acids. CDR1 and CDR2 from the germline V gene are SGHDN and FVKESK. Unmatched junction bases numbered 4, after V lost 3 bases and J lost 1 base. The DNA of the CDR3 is TGTGCCAGCAGCCATCATACAGGGGGCACAGATACGCAGTATTTT. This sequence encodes CASSHHTGGTDTQYF.

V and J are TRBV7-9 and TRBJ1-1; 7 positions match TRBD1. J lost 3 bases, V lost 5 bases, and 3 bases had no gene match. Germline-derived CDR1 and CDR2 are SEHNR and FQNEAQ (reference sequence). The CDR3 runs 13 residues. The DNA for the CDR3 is TGTGCCAGCAGCCCAGGGGGGTACACTGAAGCTTTCTTT. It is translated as CASSPGGYTEAFF.

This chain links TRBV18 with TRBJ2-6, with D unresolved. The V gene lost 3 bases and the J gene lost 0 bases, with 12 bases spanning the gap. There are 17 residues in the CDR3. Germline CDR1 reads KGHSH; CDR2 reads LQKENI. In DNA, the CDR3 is TGTGCCAGCTCACCGGTGGCCAGGCACTCTGGGGCCAACGTCCTGACTTTC. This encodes CASSPVARHSGANVLTF.